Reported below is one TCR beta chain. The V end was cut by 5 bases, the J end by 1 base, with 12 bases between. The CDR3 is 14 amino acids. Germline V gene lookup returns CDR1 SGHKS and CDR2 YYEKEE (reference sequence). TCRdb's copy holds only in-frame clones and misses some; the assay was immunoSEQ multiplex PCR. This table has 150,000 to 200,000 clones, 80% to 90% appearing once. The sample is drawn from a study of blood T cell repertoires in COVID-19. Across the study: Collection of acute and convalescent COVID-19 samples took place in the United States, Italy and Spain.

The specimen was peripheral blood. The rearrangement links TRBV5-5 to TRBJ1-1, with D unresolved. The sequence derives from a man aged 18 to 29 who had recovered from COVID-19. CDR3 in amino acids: CASSPEHPNTEAFF. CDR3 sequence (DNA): TGTGCCAGCAGTCCGGAGCACCCGAACACTGAAGCTTTCTTT.